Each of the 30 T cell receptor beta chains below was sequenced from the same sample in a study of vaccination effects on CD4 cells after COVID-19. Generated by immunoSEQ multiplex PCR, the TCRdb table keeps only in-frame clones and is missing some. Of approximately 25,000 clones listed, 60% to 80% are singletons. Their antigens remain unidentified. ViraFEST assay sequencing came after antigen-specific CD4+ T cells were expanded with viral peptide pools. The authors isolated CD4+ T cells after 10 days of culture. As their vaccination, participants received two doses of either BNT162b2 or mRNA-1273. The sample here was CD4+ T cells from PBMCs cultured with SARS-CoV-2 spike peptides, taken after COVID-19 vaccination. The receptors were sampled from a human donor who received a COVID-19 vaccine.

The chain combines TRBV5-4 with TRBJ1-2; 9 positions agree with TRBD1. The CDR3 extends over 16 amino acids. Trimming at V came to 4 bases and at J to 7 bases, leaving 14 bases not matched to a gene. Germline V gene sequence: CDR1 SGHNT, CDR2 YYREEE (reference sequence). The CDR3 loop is CASSPDYRQGETGYTF. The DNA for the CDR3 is TGTGCCAGCAGCCCGGATTATAGACAGGGGGAAACTGGCTACACCTTC.

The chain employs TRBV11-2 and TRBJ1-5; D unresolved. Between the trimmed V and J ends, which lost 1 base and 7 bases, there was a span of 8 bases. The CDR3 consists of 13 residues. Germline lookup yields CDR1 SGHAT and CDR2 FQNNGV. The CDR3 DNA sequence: TGTGCCAGCAGCTTAGCCGGGGAGCAGCCCCAGCATTTT. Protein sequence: CASSLAGEQPQHF.

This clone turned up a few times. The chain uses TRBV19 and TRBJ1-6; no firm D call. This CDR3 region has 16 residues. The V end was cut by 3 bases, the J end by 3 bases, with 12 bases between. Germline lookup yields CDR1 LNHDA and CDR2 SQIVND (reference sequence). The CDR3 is CASSMIAGIYNSPLHF. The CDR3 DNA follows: TGTGCCAGTAGTATGATCGCAGGCATCTATAATTCACCCCTCCACTTT.

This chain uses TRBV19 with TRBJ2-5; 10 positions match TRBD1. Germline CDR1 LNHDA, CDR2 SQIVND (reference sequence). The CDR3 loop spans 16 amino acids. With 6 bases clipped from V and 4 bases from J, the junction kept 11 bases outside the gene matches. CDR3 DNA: TGTGCCAGTAGCCTCGTGGGGACAGGGGTTACAGAGACCCAGTACTTC. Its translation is CASSLVGTGVTETQYF.

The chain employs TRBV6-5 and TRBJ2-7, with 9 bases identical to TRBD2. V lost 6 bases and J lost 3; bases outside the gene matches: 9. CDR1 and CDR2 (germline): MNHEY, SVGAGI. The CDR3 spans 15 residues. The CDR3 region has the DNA TGTGCCAGCAGCCCCTATAGCGGGGGTAACTACGAGCAGTACTTC. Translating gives CASSPYSGGNYEQYF.

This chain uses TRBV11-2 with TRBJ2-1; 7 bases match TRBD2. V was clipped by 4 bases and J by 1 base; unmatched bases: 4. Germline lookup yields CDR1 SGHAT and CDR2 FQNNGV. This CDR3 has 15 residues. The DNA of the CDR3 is TGTGCCAGCAGCTCGGGAGGAACGTCCTACAATGAGCAGTTCTTC. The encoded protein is CASSSGGTSYNEQFF.

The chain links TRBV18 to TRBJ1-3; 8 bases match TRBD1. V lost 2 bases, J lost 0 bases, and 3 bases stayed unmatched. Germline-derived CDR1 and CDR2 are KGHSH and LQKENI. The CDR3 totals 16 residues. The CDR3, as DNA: TGTGCCAGCTCACCATCTACAGGGGGCTCTGGAAACACCATATATTTT. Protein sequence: CASSPSTGGSGNTIYF.

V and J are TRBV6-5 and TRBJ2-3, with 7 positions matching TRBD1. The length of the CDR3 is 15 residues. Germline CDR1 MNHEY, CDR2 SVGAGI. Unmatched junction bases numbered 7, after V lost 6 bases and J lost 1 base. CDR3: CASRSHDRGTDTQYF. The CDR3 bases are TGTGCCAGCAGGAGTCACGACAGGGGCACAGATACGCAGTATTTT.

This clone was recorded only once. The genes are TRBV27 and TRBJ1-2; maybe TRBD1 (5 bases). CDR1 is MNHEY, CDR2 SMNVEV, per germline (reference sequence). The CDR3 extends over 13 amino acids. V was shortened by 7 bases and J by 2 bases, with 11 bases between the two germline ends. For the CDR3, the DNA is TGTGCCAGCACCAGGGACCGGAACTATGGCTACACCTTC. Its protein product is CASTRDRNYGYTF.

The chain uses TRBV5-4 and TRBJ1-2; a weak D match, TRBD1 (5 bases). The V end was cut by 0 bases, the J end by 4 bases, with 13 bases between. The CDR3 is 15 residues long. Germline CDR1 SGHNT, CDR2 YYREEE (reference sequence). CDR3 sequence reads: CASSLGARVGYGYTF. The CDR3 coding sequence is TGTGCCAGCAGCTTGGGGGCCAGGGTGGGCTATGGCTACACCTTC.

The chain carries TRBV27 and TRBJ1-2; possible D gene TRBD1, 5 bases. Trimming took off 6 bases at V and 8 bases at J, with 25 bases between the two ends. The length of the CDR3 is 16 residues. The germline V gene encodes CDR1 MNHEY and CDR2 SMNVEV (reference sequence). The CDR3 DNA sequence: TGTGCCAGCAGCCCCGAGAAAACGGGACTCCGGGGAGGCTACACCTTC. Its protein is CASSPEKTGLRGGYTF.

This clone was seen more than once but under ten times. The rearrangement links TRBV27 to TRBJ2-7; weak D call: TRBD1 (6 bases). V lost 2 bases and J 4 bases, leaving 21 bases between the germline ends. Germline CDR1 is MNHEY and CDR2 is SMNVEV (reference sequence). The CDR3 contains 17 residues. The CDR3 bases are TGTGCCAGCAGTTTAGGGTTTGGGGCAGGGACATCTTACGAGCAGTACTTC. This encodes CASSLGFGAGTSYEQYF.

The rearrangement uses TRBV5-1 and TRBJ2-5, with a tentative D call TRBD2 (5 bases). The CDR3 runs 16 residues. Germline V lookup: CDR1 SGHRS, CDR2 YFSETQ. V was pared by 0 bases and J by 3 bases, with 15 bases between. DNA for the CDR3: TGCGCCAGCAGCTTGGCCCCCTTCGGGGTGGAAGAGACCCAGTACTTC. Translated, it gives CASSLAPFGVEETQYF.

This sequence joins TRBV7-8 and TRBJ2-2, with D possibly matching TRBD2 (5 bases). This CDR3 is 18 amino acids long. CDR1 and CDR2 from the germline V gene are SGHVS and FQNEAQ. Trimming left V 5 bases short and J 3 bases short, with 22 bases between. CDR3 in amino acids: CASSVKGLAVYDTGELFF. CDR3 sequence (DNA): TGTGCCAGCAGCGTCAAGGGCCTAGCCGTCTACGACACCGGGGAGCTGTTTTTT.

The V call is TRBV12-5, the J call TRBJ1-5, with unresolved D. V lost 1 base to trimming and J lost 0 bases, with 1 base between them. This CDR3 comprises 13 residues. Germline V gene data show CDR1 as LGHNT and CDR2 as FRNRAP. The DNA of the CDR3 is TGTGCTAGTGGTTTGGCTAGCAATCAGCCCCAGCATTTT. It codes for CASGLASNQPQHF.

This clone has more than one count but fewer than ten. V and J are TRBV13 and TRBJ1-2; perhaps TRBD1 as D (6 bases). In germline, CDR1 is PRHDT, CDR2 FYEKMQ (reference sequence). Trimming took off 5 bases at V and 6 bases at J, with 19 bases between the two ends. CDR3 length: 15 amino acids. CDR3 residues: CASSPRTALEHGYTF. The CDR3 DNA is TGTGCCAGCAGCCCCCGGACAGCCCTTGAGCATGGCTACACCTTC.

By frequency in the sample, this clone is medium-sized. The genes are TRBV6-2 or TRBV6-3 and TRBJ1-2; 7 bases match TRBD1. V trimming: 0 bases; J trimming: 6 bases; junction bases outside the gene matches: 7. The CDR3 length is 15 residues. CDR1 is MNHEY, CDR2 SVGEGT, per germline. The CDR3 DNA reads TGTGCCAGCAGTTACTCGAAGGGGACAGTCGATGGCTACACCTTC. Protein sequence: CASSYSKGTVDGYTF.

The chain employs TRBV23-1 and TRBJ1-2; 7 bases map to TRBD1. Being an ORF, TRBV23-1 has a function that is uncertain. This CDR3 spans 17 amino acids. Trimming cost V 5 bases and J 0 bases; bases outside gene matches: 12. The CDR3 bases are TGCGCCAGCAGTAGGAGGGACAGAGACCTACCTAACTATGGCTACACCTTC. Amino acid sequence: CASSRRDRDLPNYGYTF.

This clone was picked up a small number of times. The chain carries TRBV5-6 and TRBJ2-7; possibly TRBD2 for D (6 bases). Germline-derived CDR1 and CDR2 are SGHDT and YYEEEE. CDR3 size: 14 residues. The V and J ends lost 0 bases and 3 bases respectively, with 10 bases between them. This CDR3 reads CASSLVSGRYEQYF. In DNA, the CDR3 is TGTGCCAGCAGCTTGGTTAGCGGCCGCTACGAGCAGTACTTC.

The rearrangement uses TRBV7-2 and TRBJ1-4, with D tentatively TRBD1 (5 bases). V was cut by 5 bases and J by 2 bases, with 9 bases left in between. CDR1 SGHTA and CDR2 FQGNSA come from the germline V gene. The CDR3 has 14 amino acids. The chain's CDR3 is CASSRRVTNEKLFF. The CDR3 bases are TGTGCCAGCAGCCGCAGGGTGACTAATGAAAAACTGTTTTTT.

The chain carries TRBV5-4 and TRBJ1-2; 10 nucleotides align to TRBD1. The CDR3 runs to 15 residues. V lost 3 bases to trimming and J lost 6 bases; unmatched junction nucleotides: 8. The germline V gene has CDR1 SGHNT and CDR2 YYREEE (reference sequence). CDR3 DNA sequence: TGTGCCAGCAGCTCCCCGACAGGGGGCGCGAATGGCTACACCTTC. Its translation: CASSSPTGGANGYTF. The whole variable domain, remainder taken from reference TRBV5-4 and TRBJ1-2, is ETGVTQSPTHLIKTRGQQVTLRCSSQSGHNTVSWYQQALGQGPQFIFQYYREEENGRGNFPPRFSGLQFPNYSSELNVNALELDDSALYLCASSSPTGGANGYTFGSGTRLTVV.

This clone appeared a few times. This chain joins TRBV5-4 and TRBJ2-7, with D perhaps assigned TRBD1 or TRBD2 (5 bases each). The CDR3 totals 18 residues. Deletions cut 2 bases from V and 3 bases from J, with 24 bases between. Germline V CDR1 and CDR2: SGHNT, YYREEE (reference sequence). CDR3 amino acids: CASSLSSFGLRGNYEQYF. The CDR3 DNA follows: TGTGCCAGCAGCTTATCGTCGTTTGGGCTGAGGGGAAACTACGAGCAGTACTTC.

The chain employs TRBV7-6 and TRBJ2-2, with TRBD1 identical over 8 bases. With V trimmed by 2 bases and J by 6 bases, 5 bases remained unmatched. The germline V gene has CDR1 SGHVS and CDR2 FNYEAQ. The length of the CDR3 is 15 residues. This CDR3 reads CASSLQGQGSGELFF. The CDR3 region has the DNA TGTGCCAGCAGCTTACAAGGACAGGGCTCCGGGGAGCTGTTTTTT.

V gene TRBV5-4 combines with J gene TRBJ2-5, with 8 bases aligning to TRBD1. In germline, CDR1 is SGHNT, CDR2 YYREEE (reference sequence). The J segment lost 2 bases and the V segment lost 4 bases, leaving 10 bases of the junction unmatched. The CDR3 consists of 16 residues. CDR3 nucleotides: TGTGCCAGCAGCGTAGGACAGGGTACGGGGCAAGAGACCCAGTACTTC. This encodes CASSVGQGTGQETQYF.

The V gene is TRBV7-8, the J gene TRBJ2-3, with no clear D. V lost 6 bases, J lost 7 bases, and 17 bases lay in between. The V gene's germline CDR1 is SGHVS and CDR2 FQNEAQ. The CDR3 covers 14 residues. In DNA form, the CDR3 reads TGTGCCAGCAGACCTCGACCCGGCAGCTATACGCAGTATTTT. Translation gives CASRPRPGSYTQYF.

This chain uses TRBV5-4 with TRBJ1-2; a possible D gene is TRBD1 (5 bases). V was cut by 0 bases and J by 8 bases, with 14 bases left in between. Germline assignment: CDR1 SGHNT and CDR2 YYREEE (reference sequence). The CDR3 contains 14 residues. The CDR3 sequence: CASSLAGTRRGYTF. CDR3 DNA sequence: TGTGCCAGCAGCTTGGCAGGGACTAGAAGGGGCTACACCTTC.

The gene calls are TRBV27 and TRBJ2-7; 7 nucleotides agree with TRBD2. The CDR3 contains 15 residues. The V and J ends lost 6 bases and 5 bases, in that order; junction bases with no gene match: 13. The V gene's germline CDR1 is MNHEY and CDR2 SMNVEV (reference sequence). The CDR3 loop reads CASSFIGGRLDEQYF. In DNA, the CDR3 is TGTGCCAGCAGCTTCATCGGGGGGAGACTGGACGAGCAGTACTTC.

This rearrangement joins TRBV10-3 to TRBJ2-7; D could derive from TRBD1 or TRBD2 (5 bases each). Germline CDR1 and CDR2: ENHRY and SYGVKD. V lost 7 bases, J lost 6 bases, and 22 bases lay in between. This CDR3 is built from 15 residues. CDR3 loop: CAINQRSTDGGEQYF. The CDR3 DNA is TGTGCCATCAATCAGCGGTCCACGGATGGGGGCGAGCAGTACTTC.

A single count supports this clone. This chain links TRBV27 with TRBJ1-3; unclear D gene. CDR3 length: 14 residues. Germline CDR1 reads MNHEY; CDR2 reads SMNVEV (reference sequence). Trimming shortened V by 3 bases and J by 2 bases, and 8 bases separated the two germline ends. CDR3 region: CASSFIGAGNTIYF. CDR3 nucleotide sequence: TGTGCCAGCAGTTTTATCGGGGCTGGAAACACCATATATTTT.

In nucleotides, the CDR3 is TGTGCCAGCAGTGGGAAGCGGACCAACACAGATACGCAGTATTTT. Encoded protein: CASSGKRTNTDTQYF. This chain uses TRBV2 with TRBJ2-3, with D possibly being TRBD2 (5 bases). The CDR3 has 15 residues. V was shortened by 4 bases and J by 2 bases, with 13 bases between the two germline ends. CDR1 and CDR2 (germline): SNHLY, FYNNEI.